This T cell receptor (beta chain) was found in a study of blood T cell repertoires in COVID-19. About the study: Donors in the United States, Italy and Spain gave samples during acute or convalescent COVID-19. The cDNA or gDNA used as material had been derived from T cells, B-cell-depleted T cells, or PBMCs.

Deletions cut 1 base from V and 3 bases from J, with 13 bases between. CDR1 is MNHNS and CDR2 is SASEGT in the germline V gene. The CDR3 runs 15 residues. This clone was detected a few times. As processed by the authors: Estimated nucleated cell counts came from reference gene primer amplification. The data were produced by immunoSEQ multiplex PCR, yet TCRdb's version contains in-frame clones alone and is incomplete. V, J and clone size are taken as reported in that table, and D and trimming were inferred from the DNA itself. The sample lists about 240,000 clones; around 85% were seen once. Those enrolled, adults aged roughly 18 to 95 years, came from about 24 US areas.

This sequence was found in a woman aged 40 to 50 with acute COVID-19. J is TRBJ2-7 and V is TRBV6-1; TRBD1 is a possible D gene (6 bases). The sample was PBMCs or T cells enriched from blood (not recorded which). The DNA of the CDR3 is TGTGCCAGCAGTGAAGGACCAGGGGAACTCTACGAGCAGTACTTC. Amino acid sequence: CASSEGPGELYEQYF.